This T cell receptor beta chain was identified during a study of PD-1 and CTLA-4 blockade in melanoma. Germline V gene data show CDR1 as MGHRA and CDR2 as YSYEKL. The CDR3 is made up of 14 amino acids. V lost 1 base and J 5 bases, leaving 11 bases between the germline ends. The repertoire was sequenced with immunoSEQ multiplex PCR; TCRdb's copy has only in-frame clones and lacks some. This table holds tens of thousands of clones, approximately 90% found once. The TCR was taken from a human donor with melanoma. Sequences were derived from CD8+ T cells from peripheral blood, sampled from a patient given anti-PD-1 treatment. This chain connects TRBV4-1 to TRBJ2-5; TRBD2 is a possible D gene (5 bases). The CDR3 bases are TGCGCCAGCAGCCAAGTTGCAGGCGGGGAGACCCAGTACTTC. Encoded protein: CASSQVAGGETQYF.